This T cell receptor (beta chain) appears in the sequencing data of a study of cytomegalovirus exposure and HLA in healthy donors. Primers for the PCR totalled 60 Vbeta and 13 Jbeta. The assay was immunoSEQ multiplex PCR, and TCRdb's table has in-frame clones only and misses some. The sample contains about 130,000 clones, roughly 75% of which appear only once. This CDR3 is 11 amino acids long. Germline values: CDR1 ENHRY, CDR2 SYGVKD. V shed 10 bases and J shed 0 bases, with 4 bases lying between them. The rearrangement links TRBV10-3 to TRBJ1-5; D not resolved. Sequenced input: PBMCs. The sequence came from a man younger than 40 in good health. The DNA of the CDR3 is TGTGCCACGGGTAGCAATCAGCCCCAGCATTTT. Translation gives CATGSNQPQHF.